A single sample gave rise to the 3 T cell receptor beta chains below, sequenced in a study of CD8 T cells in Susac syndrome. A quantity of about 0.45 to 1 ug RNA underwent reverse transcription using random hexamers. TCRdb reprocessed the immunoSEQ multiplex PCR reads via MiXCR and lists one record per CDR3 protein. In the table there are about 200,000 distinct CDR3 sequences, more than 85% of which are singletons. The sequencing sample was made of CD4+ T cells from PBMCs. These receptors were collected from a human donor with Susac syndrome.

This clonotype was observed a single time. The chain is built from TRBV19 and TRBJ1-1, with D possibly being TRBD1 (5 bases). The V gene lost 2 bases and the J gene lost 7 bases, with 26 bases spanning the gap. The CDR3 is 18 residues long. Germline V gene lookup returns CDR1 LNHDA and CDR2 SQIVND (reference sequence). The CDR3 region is CASSIRIDSVSRDGEAFF. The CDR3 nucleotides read TGTGCCAGTAGTATACGGATCGACAGTGTCAGTCGGGACGGTGAAGCTTTCTTT. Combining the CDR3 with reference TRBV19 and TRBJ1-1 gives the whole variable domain DGGITQSPKYLFRKEGQNVTLSCEQNLNHDAMYWYRQDPGQGLRLIYYSQIVNDFQKGDIAEGYSVSREKKESFPLTVTSAQKNPTAFYLCASSIRIDSVSRDGEAFFGQGTRLTVV.

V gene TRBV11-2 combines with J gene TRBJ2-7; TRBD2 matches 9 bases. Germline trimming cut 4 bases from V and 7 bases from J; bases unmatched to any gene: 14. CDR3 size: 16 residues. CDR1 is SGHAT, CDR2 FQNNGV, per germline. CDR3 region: CASSYQLAGAKGEQYF. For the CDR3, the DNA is TGTGCCAGCAGCTACCAATTAGCGGGGGCAAAGGGGGAGCAGTACTTC.

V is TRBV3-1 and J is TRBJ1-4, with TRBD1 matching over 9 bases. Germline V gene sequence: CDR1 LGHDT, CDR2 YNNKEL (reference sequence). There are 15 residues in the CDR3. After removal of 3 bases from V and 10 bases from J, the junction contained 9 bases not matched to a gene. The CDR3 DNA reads TGTGCCAGCAGCCAGCCGGGACAGGGCTTCGGAAAACTGTTTTTT. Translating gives CASSQPGQGFGKLFF.